The clone carrying this T cell receptor (beta chain) was seen only a few times. The sample originates from a study of T cells after yellow fever vaccination. Regarding the study as a whole: Just a small share of clonotypes turned up in the CD4 compartment as well as the CD8 compartment. The booster saw the reappearance of most primary-vaccination clones (96% CD4, 70% to 90% CD8).

5'RACE template switching generated TCR cDNA, adding a universal primer site and UMIs. TCRdb re-called the 5' RACE reads with MiXCR, one entry per CDR3 protein. The sample has roughly 94,000 distinct CDR3 sequences; over 8% are singletons. Trimming left V 0 bases short and J 0 bases short, with 14 bases between. The CDR3 covers 17 residues. Germline V gives CDR1 MGHRA, CDR2 YSYEKL. The chain couples TRBV4-1 to TRBJ2-5; D is possibly TRBD1 (5 bases). The starting material was CD8+ T cells not binding an NS4B(214-222) dextramer, sorted from PBMCs, obtained roughly 15 days after the first yellow fever vaccination. The TCR comes from a man aged 18 to 30 who received the YFV17D yellow fever vaccine. The CDR3 DNA is TGCGCCAGCAGCCAAGATGGGTCAGGGAAGTACCAAGAGACCCAGTACTTC. Its protein product is CASSQDGSGKYQETQYF.